What follows are 30 T cell receptor beta chains derived from one specimen sequenced in a study of OX40 agonist ivuxolimab in advanced cancers. Clones were sequenced by immunoSEQ multiplex PCR, and TCRdb holds only the in-frame ones, with some missing. The sample records some 110,000 clones, around 93% being singletons. The sequencing used CD4+ or CD8+ T cells sorted from blood, collected in a trial of the OX40 agonist ivuxolimab. The receptor set was obtained from an adult with an advanced solid tumor such as melanoma, head and neck, liver or kidney cancer.

V usage is TRBV7-6 and J usage is TRBJ1-3, with 7 bases fitting TRBD1. The CDR3 spans 17 residues. Germline lookup yields CDR1 SGHVS and CDR2 FNYEAQ. Germline trimming cut 1 base from V and 0 bases from J; bases unmatched to any gene: 6. This CDR3 is CASSLVPTGTSGNTIYF. The CDR3 DNA is TGTGCCAGCAGCTTAGTCCCGACAGGGACCTCTGGAAACACCATATATTTT.

This clone was detected once. The chain recombines TRBV7-2 with TRBJ1-5; a possible D gene is TRBD1 (6 bases). Germline V gene sequence: CDR1 SGHTA, CDR2 FQGNSA. This CDR3 is built from 16 residues. With 0 bases removed from V and 1 base from J, the gap between germline ends came to 10 bases. CDR3 sequence: CASSLATGTSNQPQHF. CDR3 DNA sequence: TGTGCCAGCAGCTTAGCCACAGGGACGAGCAATCAGCCCCAGCATTTT.

This clone has only one observation. The rearrangement uses TRBV7-9 and TRBJ2-7; perhaps TRBD1 as D (6 bases). V lost 1 base, J lost 2 bases, and 12 bases lay in between. CDR3 length equals 15 residues. Germline CDR1 SEHNR, CDR2 FQNEAQ (reference sequence). The CDR3 is CASSLEAGATYEQYF. The CDR3 region has the DNA TGTGCCAGCAGCTTAGAGGCAGGGGCCACCTACGAGCAGTACTTC.

The chain employs TRBV6-6 and TRBJ1-2; possible D gene TRBD1, 5 bases. Trimming removed 5 bases at V and 8 bases at J, with 15 bases between. Per germline, CDR1 MNHNY and CDR2 SVGAGI (reference sequence). This CDR3 is 13 amino acids long. This chain's CDR3 is CASSRGGGEGYTF. Here the CDR3 DNA reads TGTGCCAGCAGTCGGGGCGGCGGTGAAGGCTACACCTTC.

V is TRBV6-6 and J is TRBJ2-7; 8 bases align to TRBD1. J was trimmed by 2 bases and V by 7 bases; bases with no gene match: 7. Looked up from germline, CDR1 is MNHNY and CDR2 is SVGAGI (reference sequence). The CDR3 length is 14 residues. CDR3 coding DNA: TGTGCCAGCACCCCGGACAGGGCGACCTACGAGCAGTACTTC. Translating gives CASTPDRATYEQYF.

V gene TRBV14 combines with J gene TRBJ2-7; 7 bases agree with TRBD2. Germline CDR1 SGHDN, CDR2 FVKESK. The CDR3 contains 13 residues. Unmatched junction bases numbered 9, after V lost 9 bases and J lost 4 bases. The CDR3, as DNA: TGTGCCAGTGGTGGCGGGAGTCGGTACGAGCAGTACTTC. The encoded protein is CASGGGSRYEQYF.

The rearrangement uses TRBV25-1 and TRBJ1-2; D gene uncertain. Trimming removed 3 bases at V and 5 bases at J, with 10 bases between. The CDR3 loop spans 13 amino acids. CDR1 and CDR2 (germline): MGHDK, SYGVNS. The CDR3, as DNA: TGTGCCAGCAGTGATCTAGACCGATATGGCTACACCTTC. Translated, it gives CASSDLDRYGYTF.

The gene calls are TRBV5-1 and TRBJ2-3; 11 bases fit TRBD2. V lost 6 bases to trimming and J lost 2 bases; unmatched junction nucleotides: 8. CDR1 SGHRS and CDR2 YFSETQ come from the germline V gene. This CDR3 is 16 amino acids long. This chain's CDR3 is CASTTSGSTFTDTQYF. The CDR3 coding sequence is TGCGCCAGCACAACTAGCGGGAGTACGTTCACAGATACGCAGTATTTT.

The chain has TRBV19 and TRBJ2-7, with 11 bases fitting TRBD1. J lost 1 base, V lost 3 bases, and 2 bases had no gene match. Germline V gene sequence: CDR1 LNHDA, CDR2 SQIVND (reference sequence). There are 15 residues in the CDR3. CDR3 sequence (DNA): TGTGCCAGTAGTATTGGACAGGGGGCTTCCTACGAGCAGTACTTC. Translation gives CASSIGQGASYEQYF.

The V and J genes are TRBV18 and TRBJ1-5; D remains unclear. Between the trimmed V and J ends, which lost 3 bases and 2 bases, there was a span of 14 bases. CDR3 length equals 16 residues. The germline gives CDR1 KGHSH, CDR2 LQKENI. As DNA, the CDR3 is TGTGCCAGCTCACCTGAGGGTTCTATCGGCAATCAGCCCCAGCATTTT. It codes for CASSPEGSIGNQPQHF.

The J gene is TRBJ1-2, the V gene TRBV5-1; 8 bases are a match to TRBD1. Germline CDR1 is SGHRS and CDR2 is YFSETQ. V trimming: 2 bases; J trimming: 4 bases; junction bases outside the gene matches: 4. This CDR3 is built from 14 residues. The chain's CDR3 is CASSLQGDGYGYTF. CDR3 nucleotides: TGCGCCAGCAGCTTACAGGGGGACGGCTATGGCTACACCTTC.

CDR3 coding DNA: TGTGCCAGACCCTCGGGACTAGACCGCCTCTGCTGCGTCGATGAGCAGTTCTTC. Amino acids: CARPSGLDRLCCVDEQFF. The chain uses TRBV5-3 and TRBJ2-1; 8 nucleotides align to TRBD2. TRBV5-3 is designated an ORF whose function remains uncertain. V shed 7 bases, J shed 8 bases, and the junction held 23 bases outside the gene matches. The CDR3 is 18 amino acids.

The chain joins TRBV19 to TRBJ1-2; TRBD1 is a possible D gene (5 bases). Germline CDR1 and CDR2: LNHDA and SQIVND (reference sequence). Trimming shortened V by 8 bases and J by 0 bases, and 10 bases separated the two germline ends. This CDR3 contains 13 residues. CDR3 sequence (DNA): TGTGCCAGTGTAGGGACGGCTAACTATGGCTACACCTTC. Protein product: CASVGTANYGYTF. The variable domain in full, with the rest retrieved from reference TRBV19 and TRBJ1-2, is DGGITQSPKYLFRKEGQNVTLSCEQNLNHDAMYWYRQDPGQGLRLIYYSQIVNDFQKGDIAEGYSVSREKKESFPLTVTSAQKNPTAFYLCASVGTANYGYTFGSGTRLTVV.

The chain uses TRBV7-9 and TRBJ1-6, with a tentative D call TRBD1 (6 bases). V was cut by 4 bases and J by 7 bases, with 17 bases left in between. The CDR3 length is 16 residues. Germline CDR1 reads SEHNR; CDR2 reads FQNEAQ (reference sequence). The CDR3 region has the DNA TGTGCCAGCAGCTCACCAGAGGGACATCAGAATTCACCCCTCCACTTT. It codes for CASSSPEGHQNSPLHF.

The gene calls are TRBV4-2 and TRBJ2-2; possible D gene TRBD2, 5 bases. V was pared by 0 bases and J by 0 bases, with 8 bases between. The CDR3 runs to 16 residues. CDR1 is LGHNA, CDR2 YNFKEQ, per germline. CDR3 sequence: CASSQDLASNTGELFF. DNA of the CDR3: TGTGCCAGCAGCCAAGATCTAGCCTCGAACACCGGGGAGCTGTTTTTT.

The chain uses TRBV28 and TRBJ1-6, with a weak D call TRBD1 (5 bases). Germline CDR1 reads MDHEN; CDR2 reads SYDVKM. V lost 7 bases and J 9 bases, leaving 19 bases between the germline ends. The length of the CDR3 is 15 residues. This CDR3 is CASTPGKGNGSPLHF. For the CDR3, the DNA is TGTGCCAGCACCCCGGGAAAGGGGAACGGTTCACCCCTCCACTTT.

The rearrangement links TRBV19 to TRBJ1-3, with a weak D call TRBD1 (6 bases). This CDR3 comprises 12 residues. Trimming removed 9 bases from V and 4 bases from J, with 10 bases in between. Germline assignment: CDR1 LNHDA and CDR2 SQIVND (reference sequence). The CDR3 reads CASQGSGNTIYF. The CDR3 bases are TGTGCCAGCCAGGGGTCAGGAAACACCATATATTTT.

V usage is TRBV11-2 and J usage is TRBJ2-3; D is tentatively TRBD1 or TRBD2 (5 bases each). The CDR3 is made up of 16 amino acids. CDR1 and CDR2 (germline): SGHAT, FQNNGV. The V and J ends lost 5 bases and 2 bases respectively, with 17 bases between them. The CDR3 coding sequence is TGTGCCAGCAGCCTGGGGGTGGGCAGCCACACAGATACGCAGTATTTT. It codes for CASSLGVGSHTDTQYF.

The chain has TRBV15 and TRBJ1-1; D is undetermined. Deletions cut 1 base from V and 3 bases from J, with 9 bases between. The CDR3 sequence is 14 residues long. Germline CDR1 is LNHNV and CDR2 is YYDKDF (reference sequence). The CDR3 coding sequence is TGTGCCACCAGCAGAGGTCAACCCTACACTGAAGCTTTCTTT. Its translation: CATSRGQPYTEAFF.

The genes are TRBV7-9 and TRBJ2-3; D might be TRBD1 (6 bases). Germline V gene data show CDR1 as SEHNR and CDR2 as FQNEAQ (reference sequence). The CDR3 is 17 residues long. Deletions cut 4 bases from V and 0 bases from J, with 17 bases between. CDR3: CASSSAWDKESTDTQYF. The CDR3 nucleotides are TGTGCCAGCAGCTCCGCCTGGGACAAGGAGAGCACAGATACGCAGTATTTT.

This chain uses TRBV29-1 with TRBJ2-4, with D possibly matching TRBD1 (5 bases). Germline V CDR1 and CDR2: SQVTM, ANQGSEA. V lost 7 bases and J lost 0, with 10 bases in between. CDR3 size: 13 residues. The CDR3 loop is CSAVDKAKNIQYF. In nucleotides, the CDR3 is TGCAGCGCCGTGGACAAAGCCAAAAACATTCAGTACTTC.

The V call is TRBV19, the J call TRBJ1-4; D remains ambiguous. This CDR3 spans 15 amino acids. Looked up from germline, CDR1 is LNHDA and CDR2 is SQIVND (reference sequence). V dropped 4 bases and J dropped 0 bases, with 9 bases sitting between them. CDR3 region: CASSTGSATNEKLFF. CDR3 coding DNA: TGTGCCAGTAGTACCGGGTCTGCAACTAATGAAAAACTGTTTTTT.

The rearrangement uses TRBV11-3 and TRBJ2-3; 7 bases map to TRBD2. Germline V gene sequence: CDR1 SGHNT, CDR2 YENEEA. V was clipped by 6 bases and J by 2 bases; unmatched bases: 5. The CDR3 is 14 residues long. This CDR3 is CASSTGLDTDTQYF. In DNA, the CDR3 is TGTGCCAGCAGTACAGGACTAGACACAGATACGCAGTATTTT.

The rearrangement uses TRBV21-1 and TRBJ2-7; TRBD1 is the table's D call and was not checked against the DNA. TRBV21-1 corresponds to a pseudogene. The CDR3 runs to 13 residues. CDR3 in DNA: TGTGCCAGCAGCCCGGACAGACTCTACGAGCAGTACTTC. Protein: CASSPDRLYEQYF.

The chain recombines TRBV6-6 with TRBJ2-5, with D hard to call. Germline CDR1 MNHNY, CDR2 SVGAGI (reference sequence). Trimming left V 2 bases short and J 1 base short, with 8 bases between. The CDR3 is made up of 14 amino acids. The CDR3 is CASSYSATQETQYF. The CDR3 DNA reads as TGTGCCAGCAGTTACAGCGCGACCCAAGAGACCCAGTACTTC.

The chain combines TRBV18 with TRBJ1-5, with 7 bases aligning to TRBD1. The CDR3 spans 15 residues. V was pared by 3 bases and J by 3 bases, with 5 bases of the junction left unmatched. Per the germline V gene, CDR1 is KGHSH and CDR2 is LQKENI. The CDR3 nucleotides read TGTGCCAGCTCACCCACGGGACAGTCCAATCAGCCCCAGCATTTT. It codes for CASSPTGQSNQPQHF. The variable domain in full, completed from reference TRBV18 and TRBJ1-5, reads NAGVMQNPRHLVRRRGQEARLRCSPMKGHSHVYWYRQLPEEGLKFMVYLQKENIIDESGMPKERFSAEFPKEGPSILRIQQVVRGDSAAYFCASSPTGQSNQPQHFGDGTRLSIL.

A note on this clone: The germline gene is not matched at one end of the junction; a read error may be the cause. The chain has TRBV7-9 and TRBJ1-2; D remains ambiguous. Germline V gives CDR1 SEHNR, CDR2 FQNEAQ (reference sequence). The CDR3 spans 11 residues. The CDR3 bases are TGTGCCAGCAGCTCCAGCCCTGCCGGGGACTTC. Translating it yields CASSSSPAGDF. Complete variable domain (other parts from reference TRBV7-9 and TRBJ1-2): DTGVSQNPRHKITKRGQNVTFRCDPISEHNRLYWYRQTLGQGPEFLTYFQNEAQLEKSRLLSDRFSAERPKGSFSTLEIQRTEQGDSAMYLCASSSSPAGDFGSGTRLTVV.

The chain couples TRBV7-6 to TRBJ1-1; 9 nucleotides match TRBD1. With V trimmed by 6 bases and J by 0 bases, 8 bases remained unmatched. CDR3 length: 16 residues. Germline CDR1 is SGHVS and CDR2 is FNYEAQ. CDR3 in amino acids: CASSPRQGGVNTEAFF. DNA of the CDR3: TGTGCCAGCAGTCCGAGACAGGGGGGTGTGAACACTGAAGCTTTCTTT. The whole variable domain, remainder taken from reference TRBV7-6 and TRBJ1-1, is GAGVSQSPRYKVTKRGQDVALRCDPISGHVSLYWYRQALGQGPEFLTYFNYEAQQDKSGLPNDRFSAERPEGSISTLTIQRTEQRDSAMYRCASSPRQGGVNTEAFFGQGTRLTVV.

The gene calls are TRBV2 and TRBJ2-7; TRBD1 is a possible D gene (6 bases). This CDR3 comprises 14 residues. V was pared by 5 bases and J by 2 bases, with 13 bases between. CDR1 is SNHLY and CDR2 is FYNNEI in the germline V gene. The CDR3 DNA reads as TGTGCCAGCAGTCGTGGACAGACCCCCTACGAGCAGTACTTC. This gives the protein CASSRGQTPYEQYF.

The chain combines TRBV6-5 with TRBJ1-2; D unresolved. The CDR3 is 13 amino acids. V dropped 2 bases and J dropped 4 bases, with 8 bases sitting between them. CDR1 MNHEY and CDR2 SVGAGI come from the germline V gene. CDR3 protein: CASSYVAVYGYTF. In DNA, the CDR3 is TGTGCCAGCAGTTACGTCGCGGTCTATGGCTACACCTTC.